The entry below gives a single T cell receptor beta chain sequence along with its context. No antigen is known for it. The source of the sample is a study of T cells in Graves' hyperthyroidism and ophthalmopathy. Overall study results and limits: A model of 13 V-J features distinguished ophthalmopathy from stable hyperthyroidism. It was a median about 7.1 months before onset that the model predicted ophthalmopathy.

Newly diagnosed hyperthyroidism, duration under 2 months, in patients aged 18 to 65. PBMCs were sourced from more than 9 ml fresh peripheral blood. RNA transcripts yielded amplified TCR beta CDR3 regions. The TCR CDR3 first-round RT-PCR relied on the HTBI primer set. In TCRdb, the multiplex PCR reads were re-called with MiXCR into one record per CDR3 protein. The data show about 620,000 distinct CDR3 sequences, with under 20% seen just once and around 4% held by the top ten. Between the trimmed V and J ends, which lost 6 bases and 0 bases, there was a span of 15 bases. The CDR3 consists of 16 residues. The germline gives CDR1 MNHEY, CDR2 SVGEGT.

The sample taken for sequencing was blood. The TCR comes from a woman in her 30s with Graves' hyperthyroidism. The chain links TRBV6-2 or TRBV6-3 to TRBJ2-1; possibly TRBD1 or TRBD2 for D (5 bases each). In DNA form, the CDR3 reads TGTGCCAGCAGCCGGAACCAGGGAGCCTCCTACAATGAGCAGTTCTTC. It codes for CASSRNQGASYNEQFF.